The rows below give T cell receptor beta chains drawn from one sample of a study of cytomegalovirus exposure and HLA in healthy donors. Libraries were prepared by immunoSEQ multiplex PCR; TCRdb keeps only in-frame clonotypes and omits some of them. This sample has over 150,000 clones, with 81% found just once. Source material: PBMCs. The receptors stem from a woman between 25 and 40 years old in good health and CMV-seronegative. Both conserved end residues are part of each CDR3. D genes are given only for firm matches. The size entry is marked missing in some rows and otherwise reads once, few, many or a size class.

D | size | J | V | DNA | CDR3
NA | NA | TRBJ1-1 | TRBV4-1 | TGCGCCAGCAGCCAAGTAAGTACTCAGAACACTGAAGCTTTCTTT | CASSQVSTQNTEAFF
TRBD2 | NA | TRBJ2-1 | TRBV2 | TGTGCCAGTGGCGGGAGAGCCTACAATGAGCAGTTCTTC | CASGGRAYNEQFF
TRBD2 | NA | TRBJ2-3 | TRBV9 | TGTGCCAGCAGCGAGCCGGGGGGGGGAATGGATACGCAGTATTTT | CASSEPGGGMDTQYF
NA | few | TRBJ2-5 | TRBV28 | TGTGCCAGCAGAATGGGGGCTACGGAGACCCAGTACTTC | CASRMGATETQYF
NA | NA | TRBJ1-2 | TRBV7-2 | TGTGCCAGCAGCTTTTTTACCCAAATTAGCTATGGCTACACCTTC | CASSFFTQISYGYTF
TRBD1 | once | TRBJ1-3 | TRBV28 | TGTGCCAGCAGTTTAGGGGACAGGGTCTCTGGAAACACCATATATTTT | CASSLGDRVSGNTIYF
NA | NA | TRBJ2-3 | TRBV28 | TGTGCCAGCAGCGAACAGGTTTCGGGTGCGGATACGCAGTATTTT | CASSEQVSGADTQYF
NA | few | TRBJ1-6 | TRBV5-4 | TGTGCCAGCAGCTTGGCGGGGTCAGTCCCCAATTCACCCCTCCACTTT | CASSLAGSVPNSPLHF
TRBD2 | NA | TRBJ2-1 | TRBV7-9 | TGTGCCAGCAGCATCACGCCGGGGAGGGGACGGGATGAGCAGTTCTTC | CASSITPGRGRDEQFF
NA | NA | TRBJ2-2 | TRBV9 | TGTGCCAGCAGCGTACGGAGTTCCGGGGAGCTGTTTTTT | CASSVRSSGELFF
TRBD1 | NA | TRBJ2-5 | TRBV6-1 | TGTGCCAGCAGTGAAGGGGACAGGAGTGAGACCCAGTACTTC | CASSEGDRSETQYF
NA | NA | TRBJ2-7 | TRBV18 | TGTGCCAGCTCACCACCTCCCGGGGGTGTTTCCTACGAGCAGTACTTC | CASSPPPGGVSYEQYF
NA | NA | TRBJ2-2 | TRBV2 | TGTGCCAGCAGTGAAGCGCGGGTAATTAACACCGGGGAGCTGTTTTTT | CASSEARVINTGELFF
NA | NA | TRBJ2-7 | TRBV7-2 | TGTGCCAGCAGATCAAACCCCAGTAACTCCTACGAGCAGTACTTC | CASRSNPSNSYEQYF
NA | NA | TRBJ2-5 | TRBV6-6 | TGTGCCAGCAGTCGGGGAGGACGGACCCAAGAGACCCAGTACTTC | CASSRGGRTQETQYF
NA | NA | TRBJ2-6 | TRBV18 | TGTGCCAGCTCACCTTGGCAGGGGAACTCTGGGGCCAACGTCCTGACTTTC | CASSPWQGNSGANVLTF
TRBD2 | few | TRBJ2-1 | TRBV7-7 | TGTGCTAGCAGCTTAGGCCTAGCGGGAGAGAAAGAGCAGTTCTTC | CASSLGLAGEKEQFF
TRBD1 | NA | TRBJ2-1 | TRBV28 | TGTGCCAGCCGTCGACAGGGGTGGAATGAGCAGTTCTTC | CASRRQGWNEQFF
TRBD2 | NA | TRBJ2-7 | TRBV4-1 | TGCGCCAGCAGCCAAGATCCACTAGCGGGGGCCTACGAGCAGTACTTC | CASSQDPLAGAYEQYF
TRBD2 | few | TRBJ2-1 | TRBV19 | TGTGCCAGTAGTATGAGGGGACTAGCGGGTCTCAATGAGCAGTTCTTC | CASSMRGLAGLNEQFF
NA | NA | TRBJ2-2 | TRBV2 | TGTGCCAGCAGTATTCAGGAGGCGGGGACCGGGGAGCTGTTTTTT | CASSIQEAGTGELFF
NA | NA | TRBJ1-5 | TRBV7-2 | TGTGCCAGCAGCTTAATGGCGGGGGGGAGACAGCATCAGCCCCAGCATTTT | CASSLMAGGRQHQPQHF
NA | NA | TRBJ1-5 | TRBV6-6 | TGTGCCAGCAGTTACAGGCAGGGCCCAAATCAGCCCCAGCATTTT | CASSYRQGPNQPQHF
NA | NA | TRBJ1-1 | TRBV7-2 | TGTGCCAGCAGCGCCTTAGGGGGGAACACTGAAGCTTTCTTT | CASSALGGNTEAFF
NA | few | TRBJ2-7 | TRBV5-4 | TGTGCCAGCAGCCCCGGTGGTGAGGCCTACGAGCAGTACTTC | CASSPGGEAYEQYF
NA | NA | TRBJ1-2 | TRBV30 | TGTGCCTGGAGGCAGACAGGAGCCTATGGCTACACCTTC | CAWRQTGAYGYTF
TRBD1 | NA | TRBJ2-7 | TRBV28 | TGTGCCAGCAGCACCCCCGGGACAGGCATCTACGAGCAGTACTTC | CASSTPGTGIYEQYF
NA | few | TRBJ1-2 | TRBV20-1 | TGCAGTGCTTCGCAGAACTATGGCTACACCTTC | CSASQNYGYTF
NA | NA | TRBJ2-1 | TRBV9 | TGTGCCAGCAGCGTAGACGGAGCGGCGAGCTCCTACAATGAGCAGTTCTTC | CASSVDGAASSYNEQFF
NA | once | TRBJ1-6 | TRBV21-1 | TGTGCCAGCAGCAAACCCATAACGGGACAGGGGCAATCTAGCTCCTATAATTCACCCCTCCACTTT | CASSKPITGQGQSSSYNSPLHF
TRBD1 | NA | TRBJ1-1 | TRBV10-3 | TGTGCCATCAGTGCCCGAGGACAGGCTATAACTGAAGCTTTCTTT | CAISARGQAITEAFF
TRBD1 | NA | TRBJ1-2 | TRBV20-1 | TGCAGTGCTGACAGGGACTATGGCTACACCTTC | CSADRDYGYTF
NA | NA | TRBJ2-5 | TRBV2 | TGTGCCAGCAGTGTAGTAGAGACCCAGTACTTC | CASSVVETQYF
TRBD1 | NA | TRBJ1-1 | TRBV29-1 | TGCAGCGTTGAATTGGGGTGGACAGGGGAAGGCCTTGTGAACACTGAAGCTTTCTTT | CSVELGWTGEGLVNTEAFF
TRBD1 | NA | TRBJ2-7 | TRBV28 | TGTGCCAGCAGATCTATGACAGGGGGCGAGCAGTACTTC | CASRSMTGGEQYF
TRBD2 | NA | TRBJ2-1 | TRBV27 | TGTGCCAGCAGTGCTATAGCGGGAAGCCCCTACAATGAGCAGTTCTTC | CASSAIAGSPYNEQFF